This is a list of T cell receptor beta chains from one sample in a study of regulatory T cells in long-lasting Graves disease. TCRdb re-called the multiplex PCR reads with MiXCR, one entry per CDR3 protein. This table has some 600,000 distinct CDR3 sequences, approximately 16% appearing once. Separately, the same data were catalogued under a study of T cells in Graves' hyperthyroidism and ophthalmopathy.

The sequences come from peripheral blood mononuclear cells (PBMCs), collected at new diagnosis, from a patient treated with antithyroid drugs. These receptor sequences come from a man between 18 and 29 years old with Graves disease. The CDR3 runs from the conserved cysteine through the conserved F or W.

V gene: TRBV20-1
CDR3 protein: CSARVSGRNTGELFF

V gene: TRBV20-1
CDR3 protein: CSADVTSSYNEQFF

V gene: TRBV9
CDR3 protein: CASSVGVQGEQYF

V gene: TRBV12-5
CDR3 protein: CASAQGQGQETQYF

V gene: TRBV7-2
CDR3 protein: CASSREGSGEKLFF

V gene: TRBV20-1
CDR3 protein: CSATPWDRGGTDTQYF

V gene: TRBV28
CDR3 protein: CASSVVYNEQFF

V gene: TRBV2
CDR3 protein: CASSEGGSQPQHF

V gene: TRBV7-9
CDR3 protein: CASSVISGGPYEQYF

V gene: TRBV30
CDR3 protein: CAWIPGSRAFF

V gene: TRBV5-5
CDR3 protein: CANSRQGTGSSYNEQFF

V gene: TRBV6-2/TRBV6-3
CDR3 protein: CASSYSAGLAHSVNTIYF

V gene: TRBV12-5
CDR3 protein: CASRSGNYNEQFF

V gene: TRBV30
CDR3 protein: CAWTGLNIQYF

V gene: TRBV5-1
CDR3 protein: CASSLQGGNQPQHF

V gene: TRBV12-3/TRBV12-4
CDR3 protein: CASSNHRSAQQFF

V gene: TRBV20-1
CDR3 protein: CSATTVNNSPLHF

V gene: TRBV27
CDR3 protein: CASSPIPGYEQYF

V gene: TRBV11-2
CDR3 protein: CASSGPGELFF

V gene: TRBV30
CDR3 protein: CTWRAGTRVDEQYF

V gene: TRBV27
CDR3 protein: CASSLLGGGGEKLFF

V gene: TRBV19
CDR3 protein: CASSTASPGAFF

V gene: TRBV6-1
CDR3 protein: CASSEQLGGNTIYF

V gene: TRBV30
CDR3 protein: CAWSGGTSRGQFF

V gene: TRBV30
CDR3 protein: CACLGGTDTQYF

V gene: TRBV3-1
CDR3 protein: CASSPPTSGSVNEQFF

V gene: TRBV7-2
CDR3 protein: CASRLGLADNNEQFF

V gene: TRBV28
CDR3 protein: CASSSPGTLFSYEQYF

V gene: TRBV27
CDR3 protein: CASSLGSLSEQYF

V gene: TRBV6-2/TRBV6-3
CDR3 protein: CASRESMNTEAFF

V gene: TRBV4-1
CDR3 protein: CASSQKAGTGTYEQYF